This T cell receptor beta chain was sequenced in a study of shared clonotypes between healthy human individuals. Of note for this clone: The antigen remains undetermined.

Method: immunoSEQ multiplex PCR; TCRdb's copy keeps in-frame clones and lacks some. Among 110,000 or so clones listed, about 70% were seen once. The junction had 13 bases not matched to a gene; V was cut back by 0 bases and J by 4 bases. The length of the CDR3 is 18 residues. Germline values: CDR1 SGHRS, CDR2 YFSETQ. Everyone who donated was a Caucasian adult who lived in Nashville, Tennessee. Study observations and caveats: Among donors, clonotype sharing was expected to be affected by sequencing depth.

V usage is TRBV5-1 and J usage is TRBJ1-2; 9 bases agree with TRBD1. The sample taken for sequencing was memory CD8+ T cells sorted from blood. Sample subset: CD45RO+ cells pooled with CCR7-negative TemRA cells. The sequence was obtained from a woman aged 30 to 39 in good health. CDR3 amino acids: CASSLEIGQGTVAYGYTF. The DNA of the CDR3 is TGCGCCAGCAGCTTGGAAATCGGACAGGGGACCGTCGCCTATGGCTACACCTTC. Using reference TRBV5-1 and TRBJ1-2 for the parts outside the CDR3, the full variable domain is KAGVTQTPRYLIKTRGQQVTLSCSPISGHRSVSWYQQTPGQGLQFLFEYFSETQRNKGNFPGRFSGRQFSNSRSEMNVSTLELGDSALYLCASSLEIGQGTVAYGYTFGSGTRLTVV.